This T cell receptor (beta chain) was obtained from a study of blood T cell repertoires in COVID-19. Study-level information: In each case, the material was cDNA or gDNA derived from T cells, B-cell-depleted T cells, or PBMCs.

Repertoires were generated with immunoSEQ multiplex PCR, while TCRdb's copy carries only in-frame clones and drops some. The sample has more than 80,000 clones; 71% are singletons. V lost 4 bases to trimming and J lost 4 bases, with 5 bases between them. The germline V gene has CDR1 SNHLY and CDR2 FYNNEI. The CDR3 spans 13 residues. Material: peripheral blood. The chain is built from TRBV2 and TRBJ1-6; D ambiguous. The receptor was derived from a human donor with acute or convalescent COVID-19. The donor label of this sample is uncertain. DNA for the CDR3: TGTGCCAGCAGTGGCGAGTATAATTCACCCCTCCACTTT. Its protein product is CASSGEYNSPLHF.